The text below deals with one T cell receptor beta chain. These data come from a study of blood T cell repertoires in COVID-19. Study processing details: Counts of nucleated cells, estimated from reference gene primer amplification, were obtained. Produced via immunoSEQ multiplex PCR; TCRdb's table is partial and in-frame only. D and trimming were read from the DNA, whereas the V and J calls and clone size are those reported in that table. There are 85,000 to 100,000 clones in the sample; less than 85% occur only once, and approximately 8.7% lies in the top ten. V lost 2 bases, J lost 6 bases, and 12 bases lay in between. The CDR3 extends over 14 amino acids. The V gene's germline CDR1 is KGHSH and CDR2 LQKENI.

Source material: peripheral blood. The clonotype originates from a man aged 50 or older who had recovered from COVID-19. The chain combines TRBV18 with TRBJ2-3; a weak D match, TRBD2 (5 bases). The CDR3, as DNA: TGTGCCAGCTCACCATATCCGGGGTCCGATACGCAGTATTTT. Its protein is CASSPYPGSDTQYF.